Below, 16 T cell receptor beta chains from the same sample are listed, as sequenced in a study of human CD8 memory T cell subsets. Early memory CD8+ T cells that were CCR7+ PD-1+ TIGIT+ and had exhausted-like traits were the TPEX cells. TCR beta was sequenced from UMI-tagged 5' RACE libraries. One entry per CDR3 protein, without DNA, is what TCRdb gives after re-calling the 5' RACE reads. The ten top clones account for 20% to 25%, within a sample of about 6,600 distinct CDR3 sequences. Input material: CD8+ T cells from PBMCs. These receptors were taken from a human donor in good health.

This clonotype is called medium-sized based on its frequency. The rearrangement uses TRBV13 and TRBJ1-1; TCRdb calls TRBD1, which cannot be checked without DNA. This CDR3 is 16 amino acids long. Germline V gives CDR1 PRHDT, CDR2 FYEKMQ (reference sequence). The CDR3 loop reads CASSLRGSGANTEAFF.

V gene TRBV27 combines with J gene TRBJ1-2. CDR3 size: 13 residues. Germline-derived CDR1 and CDR2 are MNHEY and SMNVEV (reference sequence). The CDR3 is CASSFSPVQGYTF.

This clonotype is called medium-sized (0.01 to 0.1%) based on its frequency. The rearrangement uses TRBV12-3 or TRBV12-4 and TRBJ2-1; TCRdb calls TRBD2, which cannot be checked without DNA. The CDR3 runs to 12 residues. The CDR3 region is CASGRGRDEQFF.

The rearrangement links TRBV19 to TRBJ2-7; the TCRdb call, TRBD1, lacks DNA for checking. CDR1 LNHDA and CDR2 SQIVND come from the germline V gene (reference sequence). The CDR3 has 15 residues. CDR3 region: CASSITPDSSYEQYF.

The CDR3 region is CASSFLGGNQPQHF. The chain combines TRBV28 with TRBJ1-5; the D call of TRBD1 rests on TCRdb alone, since no DNA is present to check it. CDR1 is MDHEN, CDR2 SYDVKM, per germline. The CDR3 is 14 residues long.

The V call is TRBV7-9, the J call TRBJ1-2; the D gene TCRdb calls, TRBD1, cannot be checked with no DNA. There are 12 residues in the CDR3. The germline V gene encodes CDR1 SEHNR and CDR2 FQNEAQ (reference sequence). The CDR3 reads CASSSTGRSYTF.

The chain recombines TRBV6-6 with TRBJ2-1. The CDR3 runs 15 residues. CDR1 MNHNY and CDR2 SVGAGI come from the germline V gene (reference sequence). The CDR3 sequence: CASSYSASAHNEQFF.

The CDR3 region is CASSPPLAGAGTQYF. The chain joins TRBV27 to TRBJ2-3; the D gene TCRdb calls, TRBD2, cannot be checked with no DNA. Germline values: CDR1 MNHEY, CDR2 SMNVEV (reference sequence). The CDR3 is made up of 15 amino acids.

Judged by frequency, this clonotype is medium-sized. The rearrangement joins TRBV11-2 to TRBJ2-1. CDR1 is SGHAT and CDR2 is FQNNGV in the germline V gene. The length of the CDR3 is 11 residues. The CDR3 loop reads CASKLRNEQFF. Looking up the rest from reference TRBV11-2 and TRBJ2-1 gives the full variable domain: EAGVAQSPRYKIIEKRQSVAFWCNPISGHATLYWYQQILGQGPKLLIQFQNNGVVDDSQLPKDRFSAERLKGVDSTLKIQPAKLEDSAVYLCASKLRNEQFFGPGTRLTVL.

J is TRBJ2-1 and V is TRBV6-6; the D call of TRBD1 rests on TCRdb alone, since no DNA is present to check it. The germline CDR1 and CDR2 sequences are MNHNY and SVGAGI (reference sequence). The length of the CDR3 is 16 residues. The CDR3 region is CASTGGGRGDYNEQFF.

V and J are TRBV4-1 and TRBJ2-7. The CDR3 contains 16 residues. Germline CDR1 and CDR2: MGHRA and YSYEKL. Here the CDR3 reads CASSQSLLGDGYEQYF.

This chain joins TRBV7-2 and TRBJ2-2. The V gene's germline CDR1 is SGHTA and CDR2 FQGNSA. The CDR3 covers 12 residues. The CDR3 sequence: CASSSHTGELFF.

This chain links TRBV29-1 with TRBJ2-7; the TCRdb D gene call, TRBD1, has no DNA to confirm it. Germline loops: CDR1 SQVTM, CDR2 ANQGSEA. The CDR3 runs 13 residues. CDR3 sequence: CSVEASGAYEQYF.

This chain uses TRBV25-1 with TRBJ2-5; TCRdb outputs TRBD1, but without DNA this stays unchecked. The CDR3 has 16 amino acids. CDR1 is MGHDK and CDR2 is SYGVNS in the germline V gene. The CDR3 loop reads CASSERYGGRGETQYF.

The chain's CDR3 is CASSQVGYYEQYF. The rearrangement links TRBV3-1 to TRBJ2-7. Germline lookup yields CDR1 LGHDT and CDR2 YNNKEL (reference sequence). The CDR3 covers 13 residues.

The J gene is TRBJ2-7, the V gene TRBV15. This CDR3 has 14 amino acids. Germline assignment: CDR1 LNHNV and CDR2 YYDKDF (reference sequence). CDR3 sequence reads: CATRQTAGAYEQYF. The full variable domain, in which reference TRBV15 and TRBJ2-7 provide the parts outside the CDR3, is DAMVIQNPRYQVTQFGKPVTLSCSQTLNHNVMYWYQQKSSQAPKLLFHYYDKDFNNEADTPDNFQSRRPNTSFCFLDIRSPGLGDTAMYLCATRQTAGAYEQYFGPGTRLTVT.